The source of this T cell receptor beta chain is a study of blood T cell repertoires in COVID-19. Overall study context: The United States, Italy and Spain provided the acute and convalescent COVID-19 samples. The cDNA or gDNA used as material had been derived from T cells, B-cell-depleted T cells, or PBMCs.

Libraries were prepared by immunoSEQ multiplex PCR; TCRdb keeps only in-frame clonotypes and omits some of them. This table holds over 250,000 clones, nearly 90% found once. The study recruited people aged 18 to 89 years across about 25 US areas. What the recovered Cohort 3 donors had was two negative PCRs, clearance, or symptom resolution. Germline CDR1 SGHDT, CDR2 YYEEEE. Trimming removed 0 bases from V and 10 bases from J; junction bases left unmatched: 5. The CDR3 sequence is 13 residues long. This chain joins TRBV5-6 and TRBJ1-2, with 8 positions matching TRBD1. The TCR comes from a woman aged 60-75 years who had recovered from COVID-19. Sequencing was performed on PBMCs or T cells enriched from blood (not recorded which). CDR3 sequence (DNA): TGTGCCAGCAGCTTGGGGACAGGGAGGGACTACACCTTC. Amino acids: CASSLGTGRDYTF.